This TCR beta chain came from a study of T cell responses to AZD1222 COVID-19 vaccine. Study findings and constraints: Vaccine-associated CD4 TCRs spanned spike, dominant at 160-218 and 743-854. After two AZD1222 doses, spike-specific TCR breadth and depth rose versus day 0. White British ancestry dominated among donors, who included more females, and clonal diversity was possibly underestimated.

Details on this clone: Its antigen is currently unknown.

Libraries were prepared by immunoSEQ multiplex PCR; TCRdb keeps only in-frame clonotypes and omits some of them. The table shows under 80,000 clones, with around 81% occurring only once. Trimming at V came to 6 bases and at J to 1 base, leaving 15 bases not matched to a gene. The CDR3 spans 18 residues. Germline CDR1 and CDR2: SNHLY and FYNNEI. The starting material was peripheral blood, obtained 28 days after the second AZD1222 dose. The source is an adult who received the AZD1222 COVID-19 vaccine. V is TRBV2 and J is TRBJ2-1; 7 nucleotides line up with TRBD2. CDR3 nucleotide sequence: TGTGCCAGCAGCCCCAAGCCAGGACTAGTCGGTTCCTACAATGAGCAGTTCTTC. Protein sequence: CASSPKPGLVGSYNEQFF.